The 32 T cell receptor beta chains below come from one sample, sequenced in a study of cytomegalovirus exposure and HLA in healthy donors. PCR involved 60 Vbeta and 13 Jbeta primers. Data came from immunoSEQ multiplex PCR; TCRdb stores just in-frame clones and leaves some out. The table includes 150,000 or so clones, 80% detected once. The sequenced sample consisted of PBMCs. Every receptor here comes from a man aged 25 to 40 in good health and CMV-seropositive.

This chain connects TRBV6-5 to TRBJ1-1; TRBD1 is a possible D gene (6 bases). The V gene's germline CDR1 is MNHEY and CDR2 SVGAGI. Trimming pared 5 bases from V and 1 base from J, leaving 11 bases between. This CDR3 has 14 residues. The CDR3 sequence is CASSLGGANTEAFF. The CDR3 nucleotides are TGTGCCAGCAGTCTGGGGGGGGCGAACACTGAAGCTTTCTTT.

The V gene is TRBV7-2, the J gene TRBJ2-7; D possibly corresponds to TRBD2 (5 bases). Trimming stripped 4 bases from V and 5 bases from J, with 12 bases between. The CDR3 runs 13 residues. Germline V gene sequence: CDR1 SGHTA, CDR2 FQGNSA. The chain's CDR3 is CASSSRGGNEQYF. The CDR3 DNA follows: TGTGCCAGCAGCTCACGGGGTGGGAACGAGCAGTACTTC.

V usage is TRBV5-4 and J usage is TRBJ2-5, with 7 bases that match TRBD1. CDR1 and CDR2 (germline): SGHNT, YYREEE (reference sequence). The CDR3 covers 14 residues. The junction had 8 bases not matched to a gene; V was cut back by 4 bases and J by 5 bases. CDR3 DNA: TGTGCCAGCAGCGAAGGGGGCGGCGTGGAGACCCAGTACTTC. Translating gives CASSEGGGVETQYF.

This clone was counted a few times. This chain joins TRBV29-1 and TRBJ2-2; 10 bases match TRBD1. The trim removed 3 bases at V and 1 base at J, leaving 5 bases unmatched. Looked up from germline, CDR1 is SQVTM and CDR2 is ANQGSEA. CDR3 size: 16 residues. The CDR3 DNA follows: TGCAGCGTTGAGGGAGACAGGGGGCTGAACACCGGGGAGCTGTTTTTT. This gives the protein CSVEGDRGLNTGELFF.

The J gene is TRBJ2-2, the V gene TRBV6-6, with D uncertain. CDR3 length: 12 residues. V lost 6 bases and J lost 4, with 6 bases in between. Germline CDR1 MNHNY, CDR2 SVGAGI (reference sequence). The CDR3 loop reads CASRSSTGELFF. The CDR3 DNA reads TGTGCCAGCAGGTCTTCCACCGGGGAGCTGTTTTTT.

J is TRBJ2-7 and V is TRBV5-1, with 8 bases aligning to TRBD1. CDR1 SGHRS and CDR2 YFSETQ come from the germline V gene. The V segment lost 0 bases and the J segment 2 bases; nucleotides outside the gene matches: 7. The CDR3 runs 16 residues. Written as DNA, the CDR3 is TGCGCCAGCAGCTTGGCCGCAGGGGGCAATCCCTACGAGCAGTACTTC. It codes for CASSLAAGGNPYEQYF.

V gene TRBV5-1 combines with J gene TRBJ2-5, with 10 bases that match TRBD1. CDR3 length equals 15 residues. Germline V gene sequence: CDR1 SGHRS, CDR2 YFSETQ. Losses at the gene ends were 4 bases for V and 4 bases for J; bases not matched to a gene: 7. CDR3 sequence reads: CASSLGTGVGETQYF. DNA of the CDR3: TGCGCCAGCAGCCTAGGGACAGGGGTAGGAGAGACCCAGTACTTC.

The CDR3 nucleotides read TGTGCCAGCAGTTTATTGCAGGGGGCGTACGAGCAGTACTTC. It codes for CASSLLQGAYEQYF. This rearrangement joins TRBV28 to TRBJ2-7; 8 nucleotides agree with TRBD1. With V trimmed by 1 base and J by 4 bases, 3 bases remained unmatched. This CDR3 comprises 14 residues. Germline V gives CDR1 MDHEN, CDR2 SYDVKM.

The V call is TRBV25-1, the J call TRBJ2-3; the D gene is possibly TRBD2 (7 bases). This CDR3 comprises 17 residues. V was shortened by 1 base and J by 2 bases, with 16 bases between the two germline ends. CDR1 is MGHDK, CDR2 SYGVNS, per germline. CDR3 protein: CASSESGRGLLTDTQYF. The CDR3 nucleotides are TGTGCCAGCAGTGAATCCGGCAGGGGACTACTCACAGATACGCAGTATTTT.

V and J are TRBV6-5 and TRBJ2-2; 7 positions agree with TRBD2. Per the germline V gene, CDR1 is MNHEY and CDR2 is SVGAGI. J gave up 6 bases and V 6 bases, and 1 base lay outside the gene matches. This CDR3 has 12 residues. CDR3 sequence: CASRTSPGELFF. The CDR3 DNA follows: TGTGCCAGCAGGACTAGCCCCGGGGAGCTGTTTTTT.

This clone was picked up a small number of times. This chain uses TRBV6-5 with TRBJ2-3; the D gene is possibly TRBD2 (6 bases). The V gene's germline CDR1 is MNHEY and CDR2 SVGAGI. The V end lost 10 bases, the J end lost 0 bases, and 17 bases lay between the germline ends. This CDR3 is 15 amino acids long. CDR3 bases: TGTGCCATACGGAGGGCCGGGTCTAGCACAGATACGCAGTATTTT. Translating gives CAIRRAGSSTDTQYF.

The chain links TRBV9 to TRBJ2-3, with D maybe TRBD2 (5 bases). Trimming cost V 0 bases and J 0 bases, with 11 bases left between them. Germline loops: CDR1 SGDLS, CDR2 YYNGEE. The CDR3 is 16 residues long. The CDR3 DNA is TGTGCCAGCAGCGTAGGGGAGCGCTCAAGCACAGATACGCAGTATTTT. Encoded protein: CASSVGERSSTDTQYF.

The chain recombines TRBV7-9 with TRBJ1-2; D unclear. Germline CDR1 SEHNR, CDR2 FQNEAQ (reference sequence). The V end was cut by 6 bases, the J end by 3 bases, with 11 bases between. This CDR3 spans 13 amino acids. DNA for the CDR3: TGTGCCAGCAGTCCCGCATCGGACTATGGCTACACCTTC. This gives the protein CASSPASDYGYTF.

This chain links TRBV7-8 with TRBJ1-1, with TRBD1 as a possible D gene (6 bases). The CDR3 covers 14 residues. Deletions cut 5 bases from V and 1 base from J, with 11 bases between. CDR1 is SGHVS, CDR2 FQNEAQ, per germline. The CDR3 DNA reads TGTGCCAGCAGCCCTAGAGGGGGGAACACTGAAGCTTTCTTT. This encodes CASSPRGGNTEAFF.

The J gene is TRBJ2-1, the V gene TRBV19; TRBD1 agrees at 11 bases. The trim removed 3 bases at V and 7 bases at J, leaving 5 bases unmatched. The germline V gene encodes CDR1 LNHDA and CDR2 SQIVND (reference sequence). The CDR3 runs to 15 residues. CDR3 region: CASSIGQGASNEQFF. CDR3 nucleotides: TGTGCCAGTAGTATTGGACAGGGGGCGAGTAATGAGCAGTTCTTC.

V and J are TRBV27 and TRBJ2-7; TRBD1 might be the D (6 bases). V was trimmed by 3 bases and J by 3 bases, leaving 15 bases between them. The CDR3 totals 15 residues. The germline V gene encodes CDR1 MNHEY and CDR2 SMNVEV (reference sequence). The CDR3 here is CASSFSRTAYYEQYF. The CDR3 nucleotides are TGTGCCAGCAGTTTTTCCAGGACAGCCTACTACGAGCAGTACTTC.

The chain is built from TRBV5-1 and TRBJ1-4; D gene ambiguous. V was cut by 0 bases and J by 4 bases, with 7 bases left in between. The CDR3 consists of 14 residues. From germline, CDR1 is SGHRS and CDR2 YFSETQ. The CDR3 bases are TGCGCCAGCAGCTTGGCCTCGAGTAATGAAAAACTGTTTTTT. This translates into CASSLASSNEKLFF.

V and J are TRBV11-3 and TRBJ2-7, with a weak D call TRBD1 (7 bases). The CDR3 contains 15 residues. Trimming removed 8 bases at V and 5 bases at J, with 22 bases between. Germline CDR1 and CDR2: SGHNT and YENEEA. The CDR3 region is CASPEGAGCMHEQYF. CDR3 nucleotide sequence: TGTGCCAGCCCCGAGGGGGCGGGATGTATGCACGAGCAGTACTTC.

The V gene is TRBV7-3, the J gene TRBJ2-3; 8 nucleotides line up with TRBD1. This CDR3 comprises 14 residues. The V and J ends lost 4 bases and 6 bases, in that order; junction bases with no gene match: 6. Germline V gives CDR1 SGHTA, CDR2 FQGTGA. The CDR3 is CASSSGGWSDTQYF. The CDR3 nucleotides read TGTGCCAGCAGCTCAGGGGGCTGGTCGGATACGCAGTATTTT.

The gene calls are TRBV27 and TRBJ2-3; 12 bases are shared with TRBD2. The junction had 5 bases not matched to a gene; V was cut back by 6 bases and J by 1 base. From germline, CDR1 is MNHEY and CDR2 SMNVEV (reference sequence). This CDR3 contains 16 residues. CDR3 region: CASSPSGREGTDTQYF. The DNA for the CDR3 is TGTGCCAGCAGCCCTAGCGGGAGGGAGGGCACAGATACGCAGTATTTT.

In this sample, this clone turned up a few times. The chain links TRBV7-9 to TRBJ2-3, with a tentative D call TRBD2 (5 bases). This CDR3 contains 15 residues. In germline, CDR1 is SEHNR, CDR2 FQNEAQ (reference sequence). The V gene lost 2 bases and the J gene lost 3 bases, with 12 bases spanning the gap. The CDR3 reads CASSLLARGTDTQYF. The CDR3 region has the DNA TGTGCCAGCAGCTTATTAGCAAGAGGGACAGATACGCAGTATTTT.

The chain has TRBV27 and TRBJ1-2; D is perhaps TRBD1 (5 bases). The CDR3 is 14 residues long. From germline, CDR1 is MNHEY and CDR2 SMNVEV (reference sequence). Trimming stripped 3 bases from V and 1 base from J, with 9 bases between. CDR3 in DNA: TGTGCCAGCAGTTTCCACCAGGGTAACTATGGCTACACCTTC. It is translated as CASSFHQGNYGYTF.

The chain uses TRBV7-9 and TRBJ2-1; TRBD2 matches at 7 bases. The germline CDR1 and CDR2 sequences are SEHNR and FQNEAQ (reference sequence). V lost 1 base and J lost 1; bases outside the gene matches: 1. The CDR3 length is 15 residues. CDR3 in amino acids: CASSLDGRSYNEQFF. Written as DNA, the CDR3 is TGTGCCAGCAGCTTAGACGGGAGGTCCTACAATGAGCAGTTCTTC.

This clone was detected a few times. The chain links TRBV4-2 to TRBJ2-3, with D possibly TRBD2 on 5 matching bases. With 0 bases removed from V and 5 bases from J, the gap between germline ends came to 15 bases. CDR3 size: 16 residues. Germline assignment: CDR1 LGHNA and CDR2 YNFKEQ. The CDR3: CASSQEVSGSGDTQYF. The CDR3 DNA is TGTGCCAGCAGCCAAGAAGTGAGCGGTTCGGGAGATACGCAGTATTTT.

This clone was counted once. This chain links TRBV7-3 with TRBJ2-5; 10 bases line up with TRBD1. TRBJ2-7 explains the end of the DNA better; the J call may be wrong. This CDR3 has 14 amino acids. Germline CDR1 reads SGHTA; CDR2 reads FQGTGA. In DNA form, the CDR3 reads TGTGCCAGCAGCTCCGGGACAGGGGCCTACGAGCAGTACTTC. This gives the protein CASSSGTGAYEQYF.

The count of this clone is one. The chain couples TRBV7-2 to TRBJ2-3, with D maybe TRBD1 (6 bases). Germline V gene data show CDR1 as SGHTA and CDR2 as FQGNSA. CDR3 length: 16 residues. V shed 2 bases and J shed 0 bases, with 12 bases lying between them. CDR3 region: CASSLQPGASTDTQYF. Here the CDR3 DNA reads TGTGCCAGCAGCTTACAACCAGGGGCGAGCACAGATACGCAGTATTTT.

This clone was counted a few times. The V gene is TRBV7-8, the J gene TRBJ2-7, with 9 bases lining up with TRBD1. V trimming: 4 bases; J trimming: 7 bases; junction bases outside the gene matches: 8. This CDR3 has 14 residues. Germline V gives CDR1 SGHVS, CDR2 FQNEAQ. CDR3 nucleotides: TGTGCCAGCAGCTCTGATCGGACAGGGGAAGAGCAGTACTTC. Its protein product is CASSSDRTGEEQYF. The full variable domain, its missing parts supplied by reference TRBV7-8 and TRBJ2-7, is GAGVSQSPRYKVAKRGQDVALRCDPISGHVSLFWYQQALGQGPEFLTYFQNEAQLDKSGLPSDRFFAERPEGSVSTLKIQRTQQEDSAVYLCASSSDRTGEEQYFGPGTRLTVT.

This clone was seen only once. This specimen includes other DNA sequences encoding the same CDR3. The CDR3, as DNA: TGTGCCAGCAGCTTAGCGGAGGGGGCGAGGACTGAAGCTTTCTTT. It specifies CASSLAEGARTEAFF. The chain links TRBV7-9 to TRBJ1-1, with 7 bases that match TRBD1. CDR3 length: 15 amino acids. V gave up 0 bases and J gave up 5 bases; unmatched junction bases: 6. Germline V gene data show CDR1 as SEHNR and CDR2 as FQNEAQ (reference sequence).

The chain employs TRBV5-1 and TRBJ2-1, with 10 positions matching TRBD1. With V trimmed by 3 bases and J by 6 bases, 6 bases remained unmatched. The CDR3 runs 15 residues. CDR1 is SGHRS and CDR2 is YFSETQ in the germline V gene. Here the CDR3 DNA reads TGCGCCAGCAGCTCGCGGACAGGGGGAGGCAATGAGCAGTTCTTC. It translates to CASSSRTGGGNEQFF.

The CDR3 region has the DNA TGTGCCAGCAGTGGACAGGGGCTACCTAGCAATCAGCCCCAGCATTTT. Encoded protein: CASSGQGLPSNQPQHF. The chain is built from TRBV6-1 and TRBJ1-5, with 8 positions matching TRBD1. Germline loops: CDR1 MNHNS, CDR2 SASEGT. This CDR3 is built from 16 residues. Trimming at V came to 4 bases and at J to 0 bases, leaving 5 bases not matched to a gene.

The chain carries TRBV20-1 and TRBJ2-7; 7 bases are shared with TRBD1. CDR3 length: 11 amino acids. V dropped 5 bases and J dropped 5; count of bases not matched to a gene: 3. Germline V gene sequence: CDR1 DFQATT, CDR2 SNEGSKA (reference sequence). CDR3 DNA: TGCAGTGCTTCGACAGGGAACGAGCAGTACTTC. This encodes CSASTGNEQYF.

This chain joins TRBV25-1 and TRBJ1-1; D call uncertain. CDR3 length equals 13 residues. Trimming cost V 5 bases and J 5 bases, with 12 bases left between them. CDR1 and CDR2 from the germline V gene are MGHDK and SYGVNS. The CDR3 coding sequence is TGTGCCAGCAGTCTCCGCGCGGGTACTGAAGCTTTCTTT. Its protein is CASSLRAGTEAFF.